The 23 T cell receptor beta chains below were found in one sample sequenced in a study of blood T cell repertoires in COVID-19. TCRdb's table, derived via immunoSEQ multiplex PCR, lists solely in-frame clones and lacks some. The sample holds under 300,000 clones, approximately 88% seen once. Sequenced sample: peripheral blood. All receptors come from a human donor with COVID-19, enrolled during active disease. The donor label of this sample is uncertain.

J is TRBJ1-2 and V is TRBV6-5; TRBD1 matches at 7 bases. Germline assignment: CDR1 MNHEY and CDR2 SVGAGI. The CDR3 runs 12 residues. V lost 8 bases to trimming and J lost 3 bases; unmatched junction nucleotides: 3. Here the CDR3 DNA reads TGTGCCAGCGAAGACAGGGACTATGGCTACACCTTC. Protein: CASEDRDYGYTF.

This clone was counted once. The CDR3 loop is CSASFDSNHNSPLHF. The CDR3 DNA reads as TGCAGTGCTAGTTTCGACAGTAACCATAATTCACCCCTCCACTTT. The chain has TRBV20-1 and TRBJ1-6, with D possibly TRBD1 on 5 matching bases. Germline CDR1 reads DFQATT; CDR2 reads SNEGSKA (reference sequence). Trimming left V 3 bases short and J 5 bases short, with 14 bases between. The CDR3 contains 15 residues.

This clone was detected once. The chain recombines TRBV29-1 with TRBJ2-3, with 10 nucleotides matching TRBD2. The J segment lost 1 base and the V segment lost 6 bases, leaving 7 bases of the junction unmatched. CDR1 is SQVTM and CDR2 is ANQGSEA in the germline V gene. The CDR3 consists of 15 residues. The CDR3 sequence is CSVATGTSGTDTQYF. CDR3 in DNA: TGCAGCGTAGCTACCGGGACTAGCGGCACAGATACGCAGTATTTT.

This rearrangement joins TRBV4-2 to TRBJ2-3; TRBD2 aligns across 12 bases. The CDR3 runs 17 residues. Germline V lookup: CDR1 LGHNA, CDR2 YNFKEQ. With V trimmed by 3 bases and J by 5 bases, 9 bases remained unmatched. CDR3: CASSQMTSGRSGDTQYF. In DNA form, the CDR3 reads TGTGCCAGCAGCCAGATGACTAGCGGGAGATCGGGAGATACGCAGTATTTT.

CDR3 amino acids: CAWSGTSGRGETQYF. The CDR3 nucleotides are TGTGCCTGGAGTGGGACTAGCGGGAGGGGAGAGACCCAGTACTTC. The rearrangement links TRBV30 to TRBJ2-5, with 15 positions matching TRBD2. This CDR3 region has 15 residues. Unmatched junction bases numbered 1, after V lost 1 base and J lost 4 bases. The germline V gene has CDR1 GTSNPN and CDR2 SVGIG (reference sequence).

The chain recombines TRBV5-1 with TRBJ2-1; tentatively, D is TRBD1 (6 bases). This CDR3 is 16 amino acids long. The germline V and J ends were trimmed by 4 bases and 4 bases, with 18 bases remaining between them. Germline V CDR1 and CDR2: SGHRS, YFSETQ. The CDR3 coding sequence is TGCGCCAGCAGCCTAACAGGGACACCTGAATACAATGAGCAGTTCTTC. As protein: CASSLTGTPEYNEQFF.

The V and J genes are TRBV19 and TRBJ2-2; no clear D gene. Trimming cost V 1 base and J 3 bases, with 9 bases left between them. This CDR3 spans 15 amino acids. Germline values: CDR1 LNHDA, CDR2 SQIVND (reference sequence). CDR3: CASSIARPDTGELFF. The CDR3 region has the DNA TGTGCCAGTAGTATAGCTAGGCCGGACACCGGGGAGCTGTTTTTT.

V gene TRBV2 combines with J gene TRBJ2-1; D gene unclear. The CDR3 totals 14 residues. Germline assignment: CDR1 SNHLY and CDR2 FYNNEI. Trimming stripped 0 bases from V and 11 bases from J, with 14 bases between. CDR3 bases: TGTGCCAGCAGTGAAGCCAAATCCTCTAGGAAGCAGTTCTTC. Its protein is CASSEAKSSRKQFF.

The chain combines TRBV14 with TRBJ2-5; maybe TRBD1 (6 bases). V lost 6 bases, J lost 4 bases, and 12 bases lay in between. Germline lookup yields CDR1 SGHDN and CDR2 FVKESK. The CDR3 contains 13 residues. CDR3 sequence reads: CASRAGAGETQYF. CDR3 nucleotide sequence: TGTGCCAGCAGGGCAGGGGCGGGAGAGACCCAGTACTTC.

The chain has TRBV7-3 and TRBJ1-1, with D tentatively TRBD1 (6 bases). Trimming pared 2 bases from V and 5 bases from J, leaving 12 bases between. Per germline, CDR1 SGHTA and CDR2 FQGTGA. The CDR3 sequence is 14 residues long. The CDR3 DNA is TGTGCCAGCAGCTTATACAGGGTAGGGACTGAAGCTTTCTTT. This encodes CASSLYRVGTEAFF.

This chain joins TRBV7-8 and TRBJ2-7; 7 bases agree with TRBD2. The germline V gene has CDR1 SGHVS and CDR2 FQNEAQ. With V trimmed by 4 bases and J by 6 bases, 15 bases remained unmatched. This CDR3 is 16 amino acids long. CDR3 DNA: TGTGCCAGCAGCTCCTCCTTCCCCGGGACGGGGGGCGAGCAGTACTTC. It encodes CASSSSFPGTGGEQYF.

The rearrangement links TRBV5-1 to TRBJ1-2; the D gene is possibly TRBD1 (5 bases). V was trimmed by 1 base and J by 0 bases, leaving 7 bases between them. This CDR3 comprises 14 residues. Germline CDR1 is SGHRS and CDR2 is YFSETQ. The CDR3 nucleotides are TGCGCCAGCAGCTTGTCAGGGTCTAACTATGGCTACACCTTC. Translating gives CASSLSGSNYGYTF. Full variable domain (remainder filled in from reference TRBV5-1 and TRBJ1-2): KAGVTQTPRYLIKTRGQQVTLSCSPISGHRSVSWYQQTPGQGLQFLFEYFSETQRNKGNFPGRFSGRQFSNSRSEMNVSTLELGDSALYLCASSLSGSNYGYTFGSGTRLTVV.

The CDR3 region is CASSLGGEVQETQYF. The CDR3 region has the DNA TGTGCCAGCAGCTTAGGTGGGGAGGTCCAAGAGACCCAGTACTTC. The chain uses TRBV7-3 and TRBJ2-5; maybe TRBD2 (6 bases). The CDR3 has 15 amino acids. CDR1 is SGHTA and CDR2 is FQGTGA in the germline V gene. V was shortened by 2 bases and J by 1 base, with 11 bases between the two germline ends.

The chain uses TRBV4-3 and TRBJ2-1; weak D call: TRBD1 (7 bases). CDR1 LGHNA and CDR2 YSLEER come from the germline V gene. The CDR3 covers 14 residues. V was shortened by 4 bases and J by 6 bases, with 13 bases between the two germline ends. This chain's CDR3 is CASSRGDSRNEQFF. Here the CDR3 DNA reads TGCGCCAGCAGCCGGGGGGACAGCCGCAATGAGCAGTTCTTC.

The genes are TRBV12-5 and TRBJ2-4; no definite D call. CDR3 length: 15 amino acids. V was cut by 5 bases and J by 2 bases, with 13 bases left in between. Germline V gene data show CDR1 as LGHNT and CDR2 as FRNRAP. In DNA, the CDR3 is TGTGCTAGTGGTCCCCCCCCTATGACCAAAAACATTCAGTACTTC. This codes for CASGPPPMTKNIQYF.

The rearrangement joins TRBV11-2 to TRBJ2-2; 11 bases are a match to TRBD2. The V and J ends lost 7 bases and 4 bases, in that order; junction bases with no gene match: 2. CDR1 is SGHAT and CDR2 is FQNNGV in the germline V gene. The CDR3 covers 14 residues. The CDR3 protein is CASTTSGGTGELFF. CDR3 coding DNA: TGTGCCAGCACAACTAGCGGGGGCACCGGGGAGCTGTTTTTT.

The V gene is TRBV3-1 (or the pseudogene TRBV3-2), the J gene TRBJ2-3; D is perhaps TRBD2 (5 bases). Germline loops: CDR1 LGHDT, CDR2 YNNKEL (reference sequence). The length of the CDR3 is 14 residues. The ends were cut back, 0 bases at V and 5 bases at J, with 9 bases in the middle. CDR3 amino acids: CASSQDPAGDTQYF. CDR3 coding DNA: TGTGCCAGCAGCCAAGATCCGGCGGGAGATACGCAGTATTTT.

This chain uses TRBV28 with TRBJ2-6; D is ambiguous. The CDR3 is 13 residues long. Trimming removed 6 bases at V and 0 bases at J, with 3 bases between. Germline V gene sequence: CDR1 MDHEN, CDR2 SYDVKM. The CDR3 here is CASSSSGANVLTF. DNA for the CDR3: TGTGCCAGCAGCAGCTCTGGGGCCAACGTCCTGACTTTC. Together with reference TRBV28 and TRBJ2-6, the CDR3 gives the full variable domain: DVKVTQSSRYLVKRTGEKVFLECVQDMDHENMFWYRQDPGLGLRLIYFSYDVKMKEKGDIPEGYSVSREKKERFSLILESASTNQTSMYLCASSSSGANVLTFGAGSRLTVL.

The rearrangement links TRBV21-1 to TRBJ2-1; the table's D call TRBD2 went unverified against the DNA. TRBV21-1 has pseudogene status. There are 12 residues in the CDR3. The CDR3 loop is CASSTGYNEQFF. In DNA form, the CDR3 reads TGTGCCAGCAGTACGGGGTACAATGAGCAGTTCTTC.

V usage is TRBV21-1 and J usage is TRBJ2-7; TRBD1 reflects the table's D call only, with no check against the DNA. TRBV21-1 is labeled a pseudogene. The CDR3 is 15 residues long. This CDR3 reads CASSTNGDTPYEQYF. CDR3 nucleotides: TGTGCCAGCAGCACCAACGGGGACACTCCTTACGAGCAGTACTTC.

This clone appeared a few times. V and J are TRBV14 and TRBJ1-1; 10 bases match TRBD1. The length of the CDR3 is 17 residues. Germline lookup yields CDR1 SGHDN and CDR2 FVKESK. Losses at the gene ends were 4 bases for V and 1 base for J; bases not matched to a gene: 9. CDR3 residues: CASSLLTGGEGNTEAFF. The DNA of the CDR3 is TGTGCCAGCAGCCTCCTGACAGGGGGCGAGGGGAACACTGAAGCTTTCTTT.

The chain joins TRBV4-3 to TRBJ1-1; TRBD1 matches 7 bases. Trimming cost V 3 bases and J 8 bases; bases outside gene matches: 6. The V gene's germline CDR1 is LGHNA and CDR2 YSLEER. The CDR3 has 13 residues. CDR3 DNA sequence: TGCGCCAGCAGCCAGTTCCGGGACAGAGAAGCTTTCTTT. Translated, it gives CASSQFRDREAFF.

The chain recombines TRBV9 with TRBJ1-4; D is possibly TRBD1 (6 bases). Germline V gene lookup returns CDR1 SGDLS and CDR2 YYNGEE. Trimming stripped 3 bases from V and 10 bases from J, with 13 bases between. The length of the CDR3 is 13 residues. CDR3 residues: CASSATGSGKLFF. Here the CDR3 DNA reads TGTGCCAGCAGCGCCACAGGGTCGGGAAAACTGTTTTTT.